The TCR beta chain under discussion was sequenced for a study of regulatory T cells in long-lasting Graves disease. Overall study findings and caveats: Reduced TCR diversity was observed in persistent Graves' patients versus newly diagnosed patients.

CDR1 is SNHLY and CDR2 is FYNNEI in the germline V gene. Trimming took 2 bases from V and 0 from J, leaving 14 bases between them. This CDR3 is 16 amino acids long. Indicated time point: newly diagnosed GD, antithyroid drugs for less than 3 months. Following extraction of RNA from PBMCs, that RNA was used to make the TCR library. This clonotype has at least ten counts. Its target is not known. CDR3 regions were amplified by Arm-PCR using iRepertoire HTBI primers to build TCR beta libraries. A single record per CDR3 protein comes from TCRdb applying MiXCR to the multiplex PCR reads. The data show about 520,000 distinct CDR3 sequences, around 12% seen once. A further study also used this sample, focusing on T cells in Graves' hyperthyroidism and ophthalmopathy. From that study: When the TCR CDR3 underwent first-round RT-PCR, the HTBI primer set was used.

The chain couples TRBV2 to TRBJ2-7; unclear D gene. This sequence originates from a woman aged 25 to 39 with Graves disease. The sequenced sample was peripheral blood mononuclear cells (PBMCs), obtained at new diagnosis, from a patient treated with antithyroid drugs. In DNA form, the CDR3 reads TGTGCCAGCAGTGAAATAGGGCCCTCCTTCTCCTACGAGCAGTACTTC. This gives the protein CASSEIGPSFSYEQYF.